The T cell receptor beta chain under discussion was sequenced for a study of shared clonotypes between healthy human individuals. The CDR3 extends over 14 amino acids. The V end was cut by 1 base, the J end by 6 bases, with 10 bases between. Germline CDR1 reads SGHTA; CDR2 reads FQGNSA. The protocol was immunoSEQ multiplex PCR, while the TCRdb copy is restricted to in-frame clones and leaves out a portion. The sample lists 2 million to 3 million clones; 90% to 95% were seen once. The sample was naive CD4+ T cells from PBMCs. As for subset: CD45RA+ positively selected. The TCR sequence derives from a man between 18 and 29 years old in good health. Some clones in this sample may be carry-over from other donors' samples. This chain uses TRBV7-2 with TRBJ2-1, with unresolved D. CDR3 DNA: TGTGCCAGCAGCTTAGAAAGTCTGAGCAATGAGCAGTTCTTC. Encoded protein: CASSLESLSNEQFF.